The T cell receptor (beta chain) described here comes from a study of graft-versus-host responses after intestinal transplantation. Sequencing used immunoSEQ multiplex PCR; TCRdb keeps in-frame clones, though not all of them. The sample comprises around 30,000 clones, about four fifths of which are singletons, and approximately 3% rests with the top ten. Study-wide findings and caveats: High graft-versus-host to host-versus-graft clonal ratios were seen in allografts of patients with graft-donor T cell macrochimerism.

Lymphocytes from graft epithelium and lamina propria were isolated. The CDR3 sequence is 16 residues long. Germline trimming cut 3 bases from V and 1 base from J; bases unmatched to any gene: 4. Germline V gene data show CDR1 as PRHDT and CDR2 as FYEKMQ (reference sequence). Of note for this clone: Its antigen is unknown.

This chain links TRBV13 with TRBJ2-2; the match to TRBD2 covers 8 bases. The input for sequencing was ileum tissue, taken 98 days after intestinal transplantation. The receptor was isolated from a human patient who received an intestinal transplant, so some T cells may come from the graft donor. The CDR3 DNA reads as TGTGCCAGCAGCTTGGGACTAGGGAGGAACACCGGGGAGCTGTTTTTT. This gives the protein CASSLGLGRNTGELFF.